These T cell receptor beta chains were read from a single sample in a study of T cell clusters in autoimmune cytopenias. After re-calling the multiplex PCR reads, TCRdb lists one entry per CDR3 protein, DNA absent. This sample's table reports roughly 15,000 distinct CDR3 sequences. These data also featured in a second study, about T cell repertoires in aging, cancer and after chemotherapy.

Material: peripheral blood. The origin of the receptors is a human donor in good health. Both conserved end residues are part of each CDR3. The order of the fields is J gene, V gene, clone size, CDR3 length, CDR3 protein. The listing skips clone size in some rows; elsewhere it reads once, few, many or a size class.

J gene: TRBJ1-1
V gene: TRBV30
clone size: NA
CDR3 length: 11
CDR3 protein: CAWSSITEAFF

J gene: TRBJ2-4
V gene: TRBV6-1
clone size: NA
CDR3 length: 13
CDR3 protein: CASSDAGANIQYF

J gene: TRBJ2-2
V gene: TRBV19
clone size: medium-sized
CDR3 length: 15
CDR3 protein: CASSLVGGSTGELFF

J gene: TRBJ2-1
V gene: TRBV5-5
clone size: NA
CDR3 length: 15
CDR3 protein: CASSNGTSGGNEQFF

J gene: TRBJ2-1
V gene: TRBV6-5
clone size: NA
CDR3 length: 15
CDR3 protein: CASTRPGRGVSEQFF

J gene: TRBJ1-1
V gene: TRBV6-4
clone size: NA
CDR3 length: 14
CDR3 protein: CASSVTPGHTEAFF

J gene: TRBJ1-6
V gene: TRBV30
clone size: NA
CDR3 length: 13
CDR3 protein: CAWSAGPNSPLHF

J gene: TRBJ1-1
V gene: TRBV27
clone size: NA
CDR3 length: 14
CDR3 protein: CASSLRQMNTEAFF

J gene: TRBJ2-1
V gene: TRBV27
clone size: NA
CDR3 length: 13
CDR3 protein: CASSPSLATREFF

J gene: TRBJ1-1
V gene: TRBV18
clone size: NA
CDR3 length: 15
CDR3 protein: CASSPTLGQNTEAFF

J gene: TRBJ2-7
V gene: TRBV27
clone size: NA
CDR3 length: 16
CDR3 protein: CASSPLGGQGSIEQYF

J gene: TRBJ2-3
V gene: TRBV6-2/TRBV6-3
clone size: NA
CDR3 length: 15
CDR3 protein: CASSYSGPPTDTQYF

J gene: TRBJ1-1
V gene: TRBV18
clone size: NA
CDR3 length: 12
CDR3 protein: CASSLQGAEAFF

J gene: TRBJ1-1
V gene: TRBV12-3/TRBV12-4
clone size: NA
CDR3 length: 13
CDR3 protein: CASLGSMNTEAFF

J gene: TRBJ2-5
V gene: TRBV5-5
clone size: medium-sized
CDR3 length: 15
CDR3 protein: CASSSLRGVGETQYF

J gene: TRBJ1-1
V gene: TRBV12-3/TRBV12-4
clone size: NA
CDR3 length: 15
CDR3 protein: CASSPPGGASTEAFF

J gene: TRBJ2-3
V gene: TRBV5-6
clone size: NA
CDR3 length: 14
CDR3 protein: CASSFRGGTDTQYF

J gene: TRBJ1-4
V gene: TRBV15
clone size: NA
CDR3 length: 15
CDR3 protein: CATSGRRGEGEKLFF

J gene: TRBJ2-2
V gene: TRBV7-9
clone size: NA
CDR3 length: 14
CDR3 protein: CASSLSERTGELFF

J gene: TRBJ1-1
V gene: TRBV18
clone size: NA
CDR3 length: 14
CDR3 protein: CASSPNKVNTEAFF

J gene: TRBJ1-5
V gene: TRBV6-6
clone size: NA
CDR3 length: 16
CDR3 protein: CASRQDRSKGDQPQHF

J gene: TRBJ1-1
V gene: TRBV30
clone size: NA
CDR3 length: 14
CDR3 protein: CAWSVLPGNTEAFF

J gene: TRBJ2-1
V gene: TRBV12-3/TRBV12-4
clone size: NA
CDR3 length: 16
CDR3 protein: CASSFGDDPSYNEQFF

J gene: TRBJ1-1
V gene: TRBV6-2/TRBV6-3
clone size: NA
CDR3 length: 13
CDR3 protein: CASSPGGGLGAFF

J gene: TRBJ1-2
V gene: TRBV11-3
clone size: medium-sized
CDR3 length: 13
CDR3 protein: CASSLGQHYGYTF

J gene: TRBJ2-1
V gene: TRBV30
clone size: NA
CDR3 length: 16
CDR3 protein: CAWSDYPGTTPDEQFF

J gene: TRBJ2-6
V gene: TRBV12-3/TRBV12-4
clone size: NA
CDR3 length: 15
CDR3 protein: CASSLLTSGANVLTF

J gene: TRBJ2-2
V gene: TRBV6-2/TRBV6-3
clone size: NA
CDR3 length: 12
CDR3 protein: CASTQSTGELFF

J gene: TRBJ1-5
V gene: TRBV6-5
clone size: NA
CDR3 length: 14
CDR3 protein: CASKRRDEDQPQHF

J gene: TRBJ1-3
V gene: TRBV5-6
clone size: NA
CDR3 length: 17
CDR3 protein: CASSLYGSTNSGNTIYF

J gene: TRBJ2-7
V gene: TRBV27
clone size: NA
CDR3 length: 15
CDR3 protein: CASSFQGSTSYEQYF

J gene: TRBJ2-1
V gene: TRBV11-3
clone size: medium-sized
CDR3 length: 18
CDR3 protein: CASSLRPSGATLGNEQFF

J gene: TRBJ2-7
V gene: TRBV6-1
clone size: NA
CDR3 length: 15
CDR3 protein: CASSVVQGEMDEQYF

J gene: TRBJ1-2
V gene: TRBV11-3
clone size: NA
CDR3 length: 11
CDR3 protein: CASSSGRGYTF

J gene: TRBJ2-7
V gene: TRBV5-4
clone size: NA
CDR3 length: 13
CDR3 protein: CASSLGLNYKQYF

J gene: TRBJ2-7
V gene: TRBV30
clone size: medium-sized
CDR3 length: 12
CDR3 protein: CAWSGGRSEQYF

J gene: TRBJ2-7
V gene: TRBV11-1
clone size: medium-sized
CDR3 length: 15
CDR3 protein: CASSSEQGAGSEQYF

J gene: TRBJ1-3
V gene: TRBV6-2/TRBV6-3
clone size: NA
CDR3 length: 14
CDR3 protein: CASSRQGTGNTIYF

J gene: TRBJ1-2
V gene: TRBV29-1
clone size: medium-sized
CDR3 length: 11
CDR3 protein: CSAAGIYGYTF

J gene: TRBJ1-5
V gene: TRBV27
clone size: NA
CDR3 length: 14
CDR3 protein: CASSSQGARQPQHF

J gene: TRBJ2-3
V gene: TRBV6-2/TRBV6-3
clone size: NA
CDR3 length: 12
CDR3 protein: CASGGLTDTQYF

J gene: TRBJ2-1
V gene: TRBV6-5
clone size: NA
CDR3 length: 18
CDR3 protein: CASSYFRSGRDSYNEQFF

J gene: TRBJ2-7
V gene: TRBV27
clone size: NA
CDR3 length: 15
CDR3 protein: CASSLSTGKLYEQYF

J gene: TRBJ2-2
V gene: TRBV19
clone size: medium-sized
CDR3 length: 12
CDR3 protein: CASILETGELFF

J gene: TRBJ2-1
V gene: TRBV5-4
clone size: NA
CDR3 length: 16
CDR3 protein: CASSLGDRGRNNEQFF

J gene: TRBJ2-7
V gene: TRBV5-4
clone size: NA
CDR3 length: 13
CDR3 protein: CASSSVYSYEQYF

J gene: TRBJ1-2
V gene: TRBV6-5
clone size: NA
CDR3 length: 13
CDR3 protein: CASSRDREGGYTF

J gene: TRBJ2-2
V gene: TRBV6-5
clone size: NA
CDR3 length: 15
CDR3 protein: CASSGRQGQGGELFF